Given below is one TCR beta chain in context. What it binds is unknown. This entry is derived from a study of T-cell memory formation after mild COVID-19. Whole-study results and caveats: Later expanders leaned toward CD4+, whereas clones contracting from day 15 to 85 were balanced CD4/CD8. Clones that contracted clustered mainly in CM and EM if CD4+ and in EMRA if CD8+.

The CDR3 runs 17 residues. Sample barcodes and UMIs were carried by the TCR alpha and TCR beta cDNA libraries that 5'RACE generated with constant-segment primers. Via MiXCR, TCRdb re-called the 5' RACE reads, giving one row per CDR3 protein. The top ten hold approximately 13% of the sample, which has roughly 450,000 distinct CDR3 sequences, 15% to 20% seen once. The chain joins TRBV21-1 to TRBJ1-4. TRBV21-1 is termed a pseudogene. The source of this sequence is an adult woman who had mild COVID-19 (a few samples of this study predate the infection). Cell type and time point are not known. Sequenced material: PBMCs or a T cell subset sorted from them (not recorded which). CDR3 nucleotide sequence: TGTGCCAGCAGCAAAATTAGTCCGCGAACGGGTAATGAAAAACTGTTTTTT. Amino acid sequence: CASSKISPRTGNEKLFF.